This T cell receptor beta chain was identified during a study of shared clonotypes between healthy human individuals. Study-wide background: CD4 naive cells filled three plates per donor, CD4 memory three, CD8 naive two and CD8 memory one.

Assay used: immunoSEQ multiplex PCR; TCRdb lists only in-frame clones, some missing. The profile shows 1,400,000 or so clones, about 98.5% of them singletons. Within Nashville, Tennessee resided all donors, each a Caucasian adult. Study-wide findings and caveats: Larger estimated richness was generally recorded for naive subsets relative to memory subsets.

As regards this clone: No antigen is known for it.

This receptor was identified in a man aged 30-40 years in good health. The source material was naive CD4+ T cells sorted from blood. Subset noted: CD45RA+ positively selected.

The CDR3 sequence: CASRLQGNTEAFF. In nucleotides, the CDR3 is TGTGCCAGCAGGCTCCAGGGGAACACTGAAGCTTTCTTT. The rearrangement joins TRBV6-1 to TRBJ1-1, with D maybe TRBD1 (5 bases). This CDR3 region has 13 residues. V was cut by 6 bases and J by 1 base, with 9 bases left in between. Germline V gene lookup returns CDR1 MNHNS and CDR2 SASEGT.